This T cell receptor (beta chain) stems from a study of cytomegalovirus exposure and HLA in healthy donors. Primers: 60 Vbeta forward and 13 Jbeta reverse. Generated by immunoSEQ multiplex PCR, the TCRdb table keeps only in-frame clones and is missing some. There are more than 85,000 clones in the sample; approximately 80% occur only once, and more than 9.5% lies in the top ten. Looked up from germline, CDR1 is SGHRS and CDR2 is YFSETQ. The CDR3 totals 19 residues. The V end was cut by 6 bases, the J end by 2 bases, with 29 bases between. At sampling all donors were nominally healthy, likely with unrecorded immune exposures.

Material for sequencing was PBMCs. The gene calls are TRBV5-1 and TRBJ2-5; D possibly corresponds to TRBD1 (8 bases). This sequence was found in a male donor in good health and CMV-seropositive. Here the CDR3 reads CASNTLSTGEAGLQETQYF. CDR3 nucleotide sequence: TGCGCCAGCAACACTTTGTCGACAGGGGAAGCGGGGCTTCAAGAGACCCAGTACTTC.